Presented here are 27 T cell receptor beta chains from one specimen sequenced in a study of blood T cell repertoires in COVID-19. Assay: immunoSEQ multiplex PCR; the TCRdb copy retains only in-frame clones and omits some. The repertoire holds approximately 250,000 clones, with 88% as singletons. Sequenced: PBMCs or T cells enriched from blood (not recorded which). The receptors shown here come from a woman between 25 and 40 years old who had recovered from COVID-19.

This clone was recorded only once. Relative to the germline gene, one junction end is altered; a read error may explain this. The chain employs TRBV11-2 and TRBJ2-3; possible D gene TRBD2, 6 bases. The CDR3 is 17 amino acids. Germline lookup yields CDR1 SGHAT and CDR2 FQNNGV. CDR3 DNA: TGTGCCAGTAGCTCCATCGGGGGTTGGGGGACCACAGATACGCAGTATTTT. Its translation is CASSSIGGWGTTDTQYF.

The chain employs TRBV10-3 and TRBJ1-5; possible D gene TRBD1, 6 bases. This CDR3 is built from 15 residues. V was cut by 3 bases and J by 2 bases, with 11 bases left in between. Germline-derived CDR1 and CDR2 are ENHRY and SYGVKD. The chain's CDR3 is CAISDGRGGNQPQHF. The CDR3 DNA follows: TGTGCCATCAGTGATGGCAGGGGCGGCAATCAGCCCCAGCATTTT.

The CDR3 region is CASSFERGQGAFF. For the CDR3, the DNA is TGTGCCAGCAGTTTCGAGAGGGGGCAGGGGGCTTTCTTT. The chain combines TRBV12-3 or TRBV12-4 with TRBJ1-1, with 7 bases fitting TRBD1. The V segment lost 3 bases and the J segment 11 bases; nucleotides outside the gene matches: 9. The CDR3 is made up of 13 amino acids.

V usage is TRBV28 and J usage is TRBJ2-2; D not certain. From germline, CDR1 is MDHEN and CDR2 SYDVKM. The germline V and J ends were trimmed by 4 bases and 3 bases, with 12 bases remaining between them. CDR3 length: 15 amino acids. In DNA, the CDR3 is TGTGCCAGCAGTTCGGCCGACATTTACACCGGGGAGCTGTTTTTT. Translated: CASSSADIYTGELFF. Based on the CDR3 plus reference TRBV28 and TRBJ2-2, the full variable domain is DVKVTQSSRYLVKRTGEKVFLECVQDMDHENMFWYRQDPGLGLRLIYFSYDVKMKEKGDIPEGYSVSREKKERFSLILESASTNQTSMYLCASSSADIYTGELFFGEGSRLTVL.

The rearrangement uses TRBV7-3 and TRBJ1-2; TRBD1 aligns across 7 bases. CDR1 SGHTA and CDR2 FQGTGA come from the germline V gene. This CDR3 is 14 amino acids long. Trimming took 9 bases from V and 1 from J; bases not matched to a gene: 8. This chain's CDR3 is CARPSDRFNYGYTF. In DNA, the CDR3 is TGTGCCAGGCCATCGGACAGGTTTAACTATGGCTACACCTTC.

This clone has a single count. V and J are TRBV5-1 and TRBJ2-7, with TRBD2 matching over 7 bases. V trimming: 0 bases; J trimming: 3 bases; junction bases outside the gene matches: 3. This CDR3 is 14 amino acids long. The germline V gene has CDR1 SGHRS and CDR2 YFSETQ. CDR3 amino acids: CASSLGASGYEQYF. The CDR3, as DNA: TGCGCCAGCAGCTTGGGGGCTAGCGGCTACGAGCAGTACTTC.

V and J are TRBV19 and TRBJ1-4, with D unclear. This CDR3 spans 13 amino acids. CDR1 is LNHDA, CDR2 SQIVND, per germline (reference sequence). V was pared by 8 bases and J by 5 bases, with 12 bases between. The CDR3, as DNA: TGTGCCAGTCGAACAGCTGGAAATGAAAAACTGTTTTTT. Its protein product is CASRTAGNEKLFF.

This rearrangement joins TRBV5-4 to TRBJ1-2, with 7 positions matching TRBD1. Germline values: CDR1 SGHNT, CDR2 YYREEE (reference sequence). This CDR3 region has 17 residues. With 1 base clipped from V and 3 bases from J, the junction kept 12 bases outside the gene matches. The CDR3 loop reads CASSLSLRVDRDYGYTF. As DNA, the CDR3 is TGTGCCAGCAGCTTGAGTCTCCGTGTAGACAGGGACTATGGCTACACCTTC.

The chain carries TRBV5-6 and TRBJ2-2; 9 bases fit TRBD2. The CDR3 has 15 amino acids. The germline CDR1 and CDR2 sequences are SGHDT and YYEEEE. With V trimmed by 0 bases and J by 5 bases, 2 bases remained unmatched. CDR3 in DNA: TGTGCCAGCAGCTTGGTTAGCGGGAGAACCGGGGAGCTGTTTTTT. As protein: CASSLVSGRTGELFF.

CDR3 protein: CASSLTGGRNIQYF. CDR3 DNA sequence: TGTGCCAGCAGTTTGACAGGGGGCCGAAACATTCAGTACTTC. The V gene is TRBV28, the J gene TRBJ2-4; 10 nucleotides agree with TRBD1. Germline V gene sequence: CDR1 MDHEN, CDR2 SYDVKM. Losses at the gene ends were 3 bases for V and 6 bases for J; bases not matched to a gene: 2. The CDR3 consists of 14 residues.

For this clone: Sequence at one end of the junction differs from germline and may be a read error. The V call is TRBV11-1, the J call TRBJ2-7, with D unclear. The V gene's germline CDR1 is SGHAT and CDR2 FQDESV (reference sequence). This CDR3 comprises 15 residues. CDR3 sequence (DNA): TGTGCCAGCAGCCATGGTGGCCTCCTCTCCGACGAGCAGTACTTC. Translating it yields CASSHGGLLSDEQYF.

This clone was seen just once. The genes are TRBV28 and TRBJ1-5, with D possibly matching TRBD1 (6 bases). This CDR3 contains 15 residues. CDR1 is MDHEN and CDR2 is SYDVKM in the germline V gene. The V and J ends lost 2 bases and 0 bases respectively, with 8 bases between them. The CDR3 DNA reads TGTGCCAGCAGTTTAAGGGGGTCTAGCAATCAGCCCCAGCATTTT. Protein sequence: CASSLRGSSNQPQHF.

This clone appeared a single time. The rearrangement joins TRBV27 to TRBJ1-4; 8 nucleotides agree with TRBD1. Germline assignment: CDR1 MNHEY and CDR2 SMNVEV (reference sequence). V was clipped by 5 bases and J by 8 bases; unmatched bases: 10. The CDR3 has 15 amino acids. This chain's CDR3 is CASSPLTGGREKLFF. CDR3 coding DNA: TGTGCCAGCAGTCCCTTAACAGGGGGTAGGGAAAAACTGTTTTTT.

The chain uses TRBV25-1 and TRBJ2-7; TRBD2 is a possible D gene (5 bases). Per the germline V gene, CDR1 is MGHDK and CDR2 is SYGVNS. V was shortened by 1 base and J by 2 bases, with 9 bases between the two germline ends. The CDR3 sequence is 14 residues long. The CDR3 DNA reads TGTGCCAGCAGTGAATTGAGGGTGCCCTACGAGCAGTACTTC. Its protein is CASSELRVPYEQYF.

The CDR3: CATSDSGTGFTYGYTF. In DNA, the CDR3 is TGTGCCACCAGTGATTCCGGGACAGGGTTTACCTATGGCTACACCTTC. The chain has TRBV24-1 and TRBJ1-2, with 9 bases aligning to TRBD1. CDR1 KGHDR and CDR2 SFDVKD come from the germline V gene. J was trimmed by 4 bases and V by 2 bases; bases with no gene match: 7. This CDR3 has 16 amino acids.

The chain combines TRBV10-3 with TRBJ1-5, with D maybe TRBD1 (5 bases). The CDR3 extends over 19 amino acids. The V gene's germline CDR1 is ENHRY and CDR2 SYGVKD. V was pared by 2 bases and J by 2 bases, with 22 bases between. The CDR3, as DNA: TGTGCCATCAGTGAGAACTCGGTCAGGGAGGGTATCCGCAATCAGCCCCAGCATTTT. It codes for CAISENSVREGIRNQPQHF.

The V call is TRBV6-5, the J call TRBJ1-2, with D hard to call. The CDR3 length is 15 residues. Germline V lookup: CDR1 MNHEY, CDR2 SVGAGI. Between the trimmed V and J ends, which lost 10 bases and 3 bases, there was a span of 21 bases. CDR3 nucleotides: TGTGCCATTTCTGGGCCGGAGGGTTTAGACTATGGCTACACCTTC. This sequence encodes CAISGPEGLDYGYTF.

The genes are TRBV28 and TRBJ2-3; 9 nucleotides align to TRBD1. The length of the CDR3 is 19 residues. Germline V gene data show CDR1 as MDHEN and CDR2 as SYDVKM. The junction had 13 bases not matched to a gene; V was cut back by 3 bases and J by 0 bases. As DNA, the CDR3 is TGTGCCAGCAGTTTCTCACCCGACGGACAGGGGAGTAGCACAGATACGCAGTATTTT. Translating it yields CASSFSPDGQGSSTDTQYF.

V usage is TRBV29-1 and J usage is TRBJ1-1; TRBD1 matches at 8 bases. CDR3 length: 15 amino acids. CDR1 is SQVTM, CDR2 ANQGSEA, per germline. The junction had 9 bases not matched to a gene; V was cut back by 0 bases and J by 6 bases. The CDR3 DNA reads TGCAGCGTTGAAGATCGGCAGGGGGCGGCGTCTGAAGCTTTCTTT. As protein: CSVEDRQGAASEAFF.

V is TRBV19 and J is TRBJ2-7, with D possibly matching TRBD2 (5 bases). Germline values: CDR1 LNHDA, CDR2 SQIVND (reference sequence). V gave up 2 bases and J gave up 6 bases, with 8 bases separating them. The CDR3 runs to 12 residues. CDR3 sequence (DNA): TGTGCCAGTAGTATATCACGGGGCGAGCAGTACTTC. This codes for CASSISRGEQYF.

V and J are TRBV10-3 and TRBJ1-6; 7 nucleotides match TRBD1. The germline V gene encodes CDR1 ENHRY and CDR2 SYGVKD. The CDR3 loop spans 15 amino acids. The trim removed 3 bases at V and 7 bases at J, leaving 6 bases unmatched. The CDR3 region has the DNA TGTGCCATCAGTGATCCCGGGGACAGAAATTCACCCCTCCACTTT. Amino acid sequence: CAISDPGDRNSPLHF.

This rearrangement joins TRBV9 to TRBJ1-1, with TRBD1 identical over 7 bases. Germline V lookup: CDR1 SGDLS, CDR2 YYNGEE. The CDR3 has 15 residues. Trimming removed 3 bases from V and 0 bases from J; junction bases left unmatched: 5. CDR3 DNA: TGTGCCAGCAGCGGGAGGGACAGTCTGAACACTGAAGCTTTCTTT. Its protein product is CASSGRDSLNTEAFF.

CDR3 DNA: TGTGCCAGCAGTAGCCCCGGACTCCCGAGGACAGATACGCAGTATTTT. This gives the protein CASSSPGLPRTDTQYF. V gene TRBV27 combines with J gene TRBJ2-3; D possibly corresponds to TRBD2 (5 bases). V was cut by 5 bases and J by 3 bases, with 18 bases left in between. The germline V gene has CDR1 MNHEY and CDR2 SMNVEV (reference sequence). The CDR3 contains 16 residues.

This chain uses TRBV5-6 with TRBJ1-1; 8 bases line up with TRBD1. With V trimmed by 5 bases and J by 4 bases, 7 bases remained unmatched. The CDR3 covers 14 residues. CDR1 and CDR2 from the germline V gene are SGHDT and YYEEEE. The CDR3 sequence: CASSTEQGGTEAFF. The DNA for the CDR3 is TGTGCCAGCAGTACAGAACAGGGGGGCACTGAAGCTTTCTTT.

V usage is TRBV19 and J usage is TRBJ2-2; unclear D gene. The CDR3 sequence is 15 residues long. Germline V lookup: CDR1 LNHDA, CDR2 SQIVND (reference sequence). V lost 3 bases, J lost 6 bases, and 14 bases lay in between. CDR3 amino acids: CASSMTGRQAGELFF. The CDR3 nucleotides are TGTGCCAGTAGTATGACCGGTCGCCAGGCCGGGGAGCTGTTTTTT.

The chain links TRBV25-1 to TRBJ2-7; 7 nucleotides agree with TRBD2. The V gene's germline CDR1 is MGHDK and CDR2 SYGVNS. Unmatched junction bases numbered 6, after V lost 2 bases and J lost 5 bases. The CDR3 runs 14 residues. For the CDR3, the DNA is TGTGCCAGCAGTGAAGCTGGGGGAGGGCACGAGCAGTACTTC. Protein: CASSEAGGGHEQYF.

The chain's CDR3 is CASSFLALDSYEQYF. The CDR3 DNA is TGTGCCAGCAGCTTCCTCGCACTCGACTCCTACGAGCAGTACTTC. This sequence joins TRBV3-1 (or the pseudogene TRBV3-2) and TRBJ2-7; D not resolved. CDR3 length: 15 amino acids. The V end lost 5 bases, the J end lost 0 bases, and 14 bases lay between the germline ends. Germline values: CDR1 LGHDT, CDR2 YNNKEL (reference sequence).